The clone carrying this T cell receptor (beta chain) was counted once. This sample was included in a study of blood T cell repertoires in COVID-19. Study-wide context: The United States, Italy and Spain provided the acute and convalescent COVID-19 samples. PBMCs, B-cell-depleted T cells, or T cells were the source of the cDNA or gDNA that made up the material.

The CDR3 sequence is 17 residues long. Germline CDR1 reads LGHDT; CDR2 reads YNNKEL (reference sequence). With 4 bases clipped from V and 4 bases from J, the junction kept 12 bases outside the gene matches. Clones were sequenced by immunoSEQ multiplex PCR, and TCRdb holds only the in-frame ones, with some missing. This sample yields around 150,000 clones, of which around 80% are seen a single time; around 5.1% belongs to the top ten. In terms of age and location, participants ranged from roughly 18 to 90 years and lived in 24 US areas. Participant reports of clinical history set cohort assignment. The TCR sequence derives from a man between 65 and 85 years old who had been exposed to COVID-19. This chain joins TRBV3-1 (or the pseudogene TRBV3-2) and TRBJ2-3; 9 bases agree with TRBD2. Source material: PBMCs or T cells enriched from blood (not recorded which). The CDR3 region is CASSRTFGGGAADTQYF. The CDR3 region has the DNA TGTGCCAGCAGCCGTACCTTTGGCGGGGGGGCCGCAGATACGCAGTATTTT.